The 11 T cell receptor beta chains in this list originate from one sample, sequenced in a study of T cells after yellow fever vaccination. A single record per CDR3 protein comes from TCRdb applying MiXCR to the 5' RACE reads. The sample yields roughly 300,000 distinct CDR3 sequences, 7% to 10% seen once. The source material was PBMCs, sampled about 49 days after the first yellow fever vaccination. The receptors shown here come from a man aged 18 to 30 who received the YFV17D yellow fever vaccine.

This sequence joins TRBV20-1 and TRBJ1-1; unclear D gene. V was pared by 2 bases and J by 4 bases, with 14 bases between. The length of the CDR3 is 14 residues. Per the germline V gene, CDR1 is DFQATT and CDR2 is SNEGSKA (reference sequence). The CDR3 region is CSARSNRISTEAFF. CDR3 DNA: TGCAGTGCTAGATCGAACAGAATCAGCACTGAAGCTTTCTTT.

The chain combines TRBV12-3 or TRBV12-4 with TRBJ2-7; weak D call: TRBD1 (6 bases). The CDR3 extends over 14 amino acids. V was trimmed by 6 bases and J by 5 bases, leaving 17 bases between them. The CDR3 sequence: CASSPAQGFHEQYF. The CDR3 nucleotides read TGTGCCAGCAGCCCAGCCCAGGGGTTCCACGAGCAGTACTTC.

This clonotype has a count of ten or more. The chain joins TRBV11-3 to TRBJ2-5; D may match TRBD1 or TRBD2 (5 bases each). CDR3 length equals 15 residues. Trimming shortened V by 2 bases and J by 0 bases, and 10 bases separated the two germline ends. CDR1 SGHNT and CDR2 YENEEA come from the germline V gene. Here the CDR3 reads CASSLSRDHQETQYF. For the CDR3, the DNA is TGTGCCAGCAGCTTATCCCGGGACCACCAAGAGACCCAGTACTTC.

This clonotype was observed a few times. V is TRBV7-2 and J is TRBJ2-1; D may be TRBD2 (5 bases). CDR1 and CDR2 (germline): SGHTA, FQGNSA. V lost 2 bases and J 9 bases, leaving 14 bases between the germline ends. The CDR3 has 14 amino acids. The CDR3 bases are TGTGCCAGCAGCTTAAATTCCGGACGGGGTGAGCAGTTCTTC. Its protein product is CASSLNSGRGEQFF.

This clonotype was recorded many times. The chain recombines TRBV4-3 with TRBJ2-7; 9 nucleotides agree with TRBD1. The CDR3 spans 15 residues. Trimming took 6 bases from V and 5 from J; bases not matched to a gene: 11. Germline V lookup: CDR1 LGHNA, CDR2 YSLEER. The CDR3, as DNA: TGCGCCAGCAGTTATACGCCGGGACAGGGCCACGAGCAGTACTTC. Its translation: CASSYTPGQGHEQYF.

There are a few counts of this clonotype. The rearrangement links TRBV5-1 to TRBJ2-5; D gene uncertain. This CDR3 comprises 16 residues. The V gene lost 0 bases and the J gene lost 5 bases, with 17 bases spanning the gap. Looked up from germline, CDR1 is SGHRS and CDR2 is YFSETQ. As DNA, the CDR3 is TGCGCCAGCAGCTTGGCCGGTGGTAGTTTTATTGAGACCCAGTACTTC. This sequence encodes CASSLAGGSFIETQYF.

The chain employs TRBV7-2 and TRBJ2-5; D is ambiguous. V was cut by 0 bases and J by 2 bases, with 10 bases left in between. Germline CDR1 and CDR2: SGHTA and FQGNSA. The CDR3 totals 15 residues. The CDR3 region is CASSLAQSAQETQYF. CDR3 DNA sequence: TGTGCCAGCAGCTTAGCGCAGAGCGCGCAAGAGACCCAGTACTTC.

The chain couples TRBV2 to TRBJ2-7, with D unclear. With 0 bases removed from V and 5 bases from J, the gap between germline ends came to 8 bases. In germline, CDR1 is SNHLY, CDR2 FYNNEI. The CDR3 has 13 residues. The CDR3 reads CASSEALGHEQYF. CDR3 DNA: TGTGCCAGCAGTGAAGCCCTCGGCCACGAGCAGTACTTC.

This clonotype was counted between two and nine times. The V and J genes are TRBV7-8 and TRBJ1-1; D not certain. The V gene's germline CDR1 is SGHVS and CDR2 FQNEAQ. Trimming took off 4 bases at V and 7 bases at J, with 13 bases between the two ends. This CDR3 is 13 amino acids long. The CDR3 is CASSSPRGLEAFF. The DNA of the CDR3 is TGTGCCAGCAGCTCCCCCCGAGGGCTTGAAGCTTTCTTT.

This chain connects TRBV7-8 to TRBJ2-1, with D tentatively TRBD1 (7 bases). This CDR3 comprises 11 residues. Germline loops: CDR1 SGHVS, CDR2 FQNEAQ. V was pared by 5 bases and J by 12 bases, with 11 bases between. The CDR3 DNA follows: TGTGCCAGCAGCGGCCAGGGGGGGCAGTTCTTC. Protein: CASSGQGGQFF.

This clonotype was counted a few times. This chain links TRBV24-1 with TRBJ2-6; D is ambiguous. This CDR3 has 15 residues. V was cut by 3 bases and J by 4 bases, with 9 bases left in between. CDR1 is KGHDR, CDR2 SFDVKD, per germline. The CDR3 protein is CATSDSRKGANVLTF. The CDR3 nucleotides read TGTGCCACCAGTGATAGTAGGAAAGGGGCCAACGTCCTGACTTTC.